These 24 T cell receptor beta chains came from one sample sequenced in a study of cytomegalovirus exposure and HLA in healthy donors. Primers: 60 Vbeta forward and 13 Jbeta reverse. Assay used: immunoSEQ multiplex PCR; TCRdb lists only in-frame clones, some missing. This repertoire shows under 150,000 clones, roughly 80% found once; its top ten account for more than 0.95%. Sequenced input: PBMCs. The receptors stem from a man aged 50-59 years in good health and CMV-seronegative.

The rearrangement uses TRBV19 and TRBJ1-4, with no clear D. The V gene's germline CDR1 is LNHDA and CDR2 SQIVND (reference sequence). This CDR3 comprises 13 residues. V dropped 1 base and J dropped 3 bases, with 3 bases sitting between them. CDR3 protein: CASSIAANEKLFF. CDR3 coding DNA: TGTGCCAGTAGTATAGCTGCTAATGAAAAACTGTTTTTT.

The chain couples TRBV7-2 to TRBJ2-4; 11 nucleotides line up with TRBD2. Germline V lookup: CDR1 SGHTA, CDR2 FQGNSA. After removal of 5 bases from V and 8 bases from J, the junction contained 5 bases not matched to a gene. This CDR3 spans 14 amino acids. CDR3 protein: CASSLTSGSDIQYF. In DNA form, the CDR3 reads TGTGCCAGCAGCCTAACTAGCGGGAGTGACATTCAGTACTTC.

The count of this clone is one. V is TRBV28 and J is TRBJ2-2; TRBD1 matches 8 bases. V lost 6 bases to trimming and J lost 2 bases; unmatched junction nucleotides: 8. CDR1 MDHEN and CDR2 SYDVKM come from the germline V gene. The CDR3 spans 16 residues. The CDR3 protein is CASRMTGALNTGELFF. CDR3 bases: TGTGCCAGCAGAATGACAGGGGCGCTTAACACCGGGGAGCTGTTTTTT.

This clone was detected a few times. The rearrangement links TRBV10-3 to TRBJ2-1, with TRBD1 as a possible D gene (6 bases). The CDR3 is made up of 13 amino acids. V was pared by 0 bases and J by 7 bases, with 7 bases between. Germline-derived CDR1 and CDR2 are ENHRY and SYGVKD. The CDR3 region is CAISESRGNEQFF. The CDR3 region has the DNA TGTGCCATCAGTGAGTCGAGGGGGAATGAGCAGTTCTTC.

V is TRBV5-1 and J is TRBJ2-1, with D possibly being TRBD2 (5 bases). Germline values: CDR1 SGHRS, CDR2 YFSETQ. The CDR3 consists of 15 residues. V was cut by 0 bases and J by 3 bases, with 10 bases left in between. CDR3 DNA sequence: TGCGCCAGCAGCTTGGAGGGAGCGGTCTACAATGAGCAGTTCTTC. It specifies CASSLEGAVYNEQFF.

The chain carries TRBV5-1 and TRBJ1-1; a weak D match, TRBD1 (5 bases). Trimming cost V 0 bases and J 8 bases, with 8 bases left between them. CDR1 is SGHRS and CDR2 is YFSETQ in the germline V gene. CDR3 length: 12 amino acids. The CDR3 region is CASSLEGEEAFF. CDR3 bases: TGCGCCAGCAGCTTGGAAGGGGAAGAAGCTTTCTTT.

This clone was picked up a small number of times. V and J are TRBV6-1 and TRBJ2-7, with TRBD1 as a possible D gene (5 bases). V was shortened by 6 bases and J by 2 bases, with 8 bases between the two germline ends. Germline V gene lookup returns CDR1 MNHNS and CDR2 SASEGT. This CDR3 is built from 12 residues. This CDR3 is CASSQGTYEQYF. The CDR3 DNA reads TGTGCCAGCAGCCAGGGAACCTACGAGCAGTACTTC.

The chain uses TRBV28 and TRBJ2-6; no definite D call. Germline values: CDR1 MDHEN, CDR2 SYDVKM. V was pared by 7 bases and J by 4 bases, with 8 bases between. The CDR3 sequence is 13 residues long. In nucleotides, the CDR3 is TGTGCCAGCACCCTCGGGGGGGCCAACGTCCTGACTTTC. It codes for CASTLGGANVLTF.

The V and J genes are TRBV5-4 and TRBJ2-7; maybe TRBD2 (5 bases). Trimming cost V 3 bases and J 4 bases, with 17 bases left between them. Germline V gene lookup returns CDR1 SGHNT and CDR2 YYREEE (reference sequence). This CDR3 has 15 amino acids. The CDR3 region is CASSWDSESGYEQYF. CDR3 nucleotide sequence: TGTGCCAGCAGCTGGGATAGCGAGAGTGGATACGAGCAGTACTTC. Using reference TRBV5-4 and TRBJ2-7 for the parts outside the CDR3, the full variable domain is ETGVTQSPTHLIKTRGQQVTLRCSSQSGHNTVSWYQQALGQGPQFIFQYYREEENGRGNFPPRFSGLQFPNYSSELNVNALELDDSALYLCASSWDSESGYEQYFGPGTRLTVT.

CDR3 coding DNA: TGCGCCAGCAGCCAAGTGACTTACCAAGAGACCCAGTACTTC. As protein: CASSQVTYQETQYF. The genes are TRBV4-1 and TRBJ2-5; D uncertain. Germline V CDR1 and CDR2: MGHRA, YSYEKL. The CDR3 length is 14 residues. V lost 1 base and J lost 0, with 6 bases in between.

This chain connects TRBV5-6 to TRBJ2-7; 11 bases align to TRBD1. In germline, CDR1 is SGHDT, CDR2 YYEEEE. The CDR3 runs 15 residues. After removal of 0 bases from V and 4 bases from J, the junction contained 3 bases not matched to a gene. CDR3 loop: CASSLGTGGPYEQYF. DNA for the CDR3: TGTGCCAGCAGCTTGGGGACAGGGGGCCCTTACGAGCAGTACTTC. Looking up the rest from reference TRBV5-6 and TRBJ2-7 gives the full variable domain: DAGVTQSPTHLIKTRGQQVTLRCSPKSGHDTVSWYQQALGQGPQFIFQYYEEEERQRGNFPDRFSGHQFPNYSSELNVNALLLGDSALYLCASSLGTGGPYEQYFGPGTRLTVT.

This rearrangement joins TRBV5-5 to TRBJ2-5; D may be TRBD2 (6 bases). CDR3 length equals 13 residues. Germline V gene data show CDR1 as SGHKS and CDR2 as YYEKEE (reference sequence). V lost 6 bases and J lost 3, with 12 bases in between. The CDR3 DNA reads as TGTGCCAGCACCCTGGGACTTGAAGAGACCCAGTACTTC. This translates into CASTLGLEETQYF.

This clone was observed a few times. The V call is TRBV11-2, the J call TRBJ1-1, with 9 positions matching TRBD1. The germline gives CDR1 SGHAT, CDR2 FQNNGV. There are 13 residues in the CDR3. With V trimmed by 3 bases and J by 11 bases, 7 bases remained unmatched. CDR3 sequence (DNA): TGTGCCAGCAGCTTGAACAGGGGGCCGTTGGCTTTCTTT. Its protein product is CASSLNRGPLAFF.

This sequence joins TRBV2 and TRBJ1-2, with unresolved D. In germline, CDR1 is SNHLY, CDR2 FYNNEI. With 6 bases removed from V and 0 bases from J, the gap between germline ends came to 11 bases. The CDR3 covers 14 residues. The CDR3 loop reads CASREGGANYGYTF. In nucleotides, the CDR3 is TGTGCCAGCAGGGAGGGAGGAGCTAACTATGGCTACACCTTC.

The rearrangement joins TRBV19 to TRBJ2-7, with 7 positions matching TRBD1. Germline CDR1 and CDR2: LNHDA and SQIVND (reference sequence). The CDR3 is 14 residues long. Trimming cost V 5 bases and J 0 bases; bases outside gene matches: 4. As DNA, the CDR3 is TGTGCCAGTAGTTTTGGGACAGCCTCCTACGAGCAGTACTTC. Translating it yields CASSFGTASYEQYF.

CDR3 nucleotide sequence: TGTGCCAGCAGCCTACAGGAAAAACTGTTTTTT. Translating gives CASSLQEKLFF. The chain is built from TRBV2 and TRBJ1-4; D gene ambiguous. The germline gives CDR1 SNHLY, CDR2 FYNNEI. The CDR3 length is 11 residues. With 6 bases removed from V and 8 bases from J, the gap between germline ends came to 7 bases.

This chain links TRBV11-2 with TRBJ2-5, with D possibly matching TRBD1 (5 bases). The germline gives CDR1 SGHAT, CDR2 FQNNGV. The V end lost 5 bases, the J end lost 2 bases, and 9 bases lay between the germline ends. This CDR3 contains 13 residues. DNA of the CDR3: TGTGCCAGCAGCCGCGACAGACAAGAGACCCAGTACTTC. Translating it yields CASSRDRQETQYF.

Written as DNA, the CDR3 is TGCGCCAGCAGCCAAGATCGAGGAGCGGGAGGGCCGGCCAAAAACATTCAGTACTTC. Its translation is CASSQDRGAGGPAKNIQYF. The chain has TRBV4-1 and TRBJ2-4; TRBD2 aligns across 10 bases. The CDR3 extends over 19 amino acids. The germline V gene encodes CDR1 MGHRA and CDR2 YSYEKL. J gave up 1 base and V 0 bases, and 9 bases lay outside the gene matches.

The sample holds a few counts of this clone. The chain combines TRBV28 with TRBJ2-7; 7 bases map to TRBD2. Germline assignment: CDR1 MDHEN and CDR2 SYDVKM. The J segment lost 3 bases and the V segment lost 6 bases, leaving 8 bases of the junction unmatched. The CDR3 is 14 residues long. CDR3 sequence: CASRGGRDGYEQYF. For the CDR3, the DNA is TGTGCCAGCAGAGGTGGGAGGGATGGCTACGAGCAGTACTTC.

The chain uses TRBV9 and TRBJ2-5, with TRBD1 matching over 8 bases. The CDR3 has 13 amino acids. In germline, CDR1 is SGDLS, CDR2 YYNGEE. V shed 0 bases, J shed 7 bases, and the junction held 2 bases outside the gene matches. The CDR3 sequence: CASSVGQGRTQYF. CDR3 sequence (DNA): TGTGCCAGCAGCGTAGGACAGGGGAGGACCCAGTACTTC.

This chain's CDR3 is CASRPSGTSYNEQFF. The CDR3 DNA reads as TGTGCCAGCAGGCCGAGCGGAACTTCCTACAATGAGCAGTTCTTC. V usage is TRBV28 and J usage is TRBJ2-1, with D possibly TRBD2 on 5 matching bases. Trimming shortened V by 6 bases and J by 1 base, and 13 bases separated the two germline ends. This CDR3 comprises 15 residues. Germline V lookup: CDR1 MDHEN, CDR2 SYDVKM.

The rearrangement uses TRBV11-2 and TRBJ2-7; tentatively, D is TRBD1 (6 bases). CDR3 size: 14 residues. Trimming removed 0 bases from V and 13 bases from J, with 19 bases in between. Germline V gene sequence: CDR1 SGHAT, CDR2 FQNNGV. CDR3 in DNA: TGTGCCAGCAGCTTAGATCTCGTGACAGGTGATCAATACTTC. It specifies CASSLDLVTGDQYF.

This rearrangement joins TRBV28 to TRBJ2-3; 16 bases map to TRBD2. The CDR3 loop spans 20 amino acids. J gave up 3 bases and V 0 bases, and 9 bases lay outside the gene matches. The V gene's germline CDR1 is MDHEN and CDR2 SYDVKM. The CDR3 DNA is TGTGCCAGCAGTTTATGGGGGACTAGCGGGAGGGTCGAGAGGACAGATACGCAGTATTTT. It codes for CASSLWGTSGRVERTDTQYF. The variable domain in full, completed from reference TRBV28 and TRBJ2-3, reads DVKVTQSSRYLVKRTGEKVFLECVQDMDHENMFWYRQDPGLGLRLIYFSYDVKMKEKGDIPEGYSVSREKKERFSLILESASTNQTSMYLCASSLWGTSGRVERTDTQYFGPGTRLTVL.

The chain joins TRBV9 to TRBJ2-1; TRBD2 aligns across 9 bases. This CDR3 region has 16 residues. The V gene's germline CDR1 is SGDLS and CDR2 YYNGEE. V lost 0 bases, J lost 7 bases, and 8 bases stayed unmatched. The CDR3 DNA reads as TGTGCCAGCAGCGTAGTTAGCGGGAGTCTAACTAATGAGCAGTTCTTC. Translated: CASSVVSGSLTNEQFF.